A selection of T cell receptor beta chains follows, all from one sample in a study of T cells in Graves' hyperthyroidism and ophthalmopathy. TCRdb redid the calling of the multiplex PCR reads with MiXCR, one entry per CDR3 protein. The sample carries about 560,000 distinct CDR3 sequences, approximately 15% recorded once. Sequences were obtained from blood. The receptors come from a woman younger than 35 with Graves' hyperthyroidism. The conserved cysteine and the conserved F or W are not part of the CDR3 here.

J: TRBJ2-3; V: TRBV4-1; CDR3: ASSVSREGTQY
J: TRBJ2-1; V: TRBV7-8; CDR3: ASSLELASGEQF
J: TRBJ1-1; V: TRBV5-1; CDR3: ASSLNRNMNTEAF
J: TRBJ2-1; V: TRBV11-2; CDR3: ASSLVRGGRYNEQF
J: TRBJ2-3; V: TRBV12-3/TRBV12-4; CDR3: ATLAGGSTDTQY
J: TRBJ2-5; V: TRBV29-1; CDR3: SVEEKRGTQY
J: TRBJ1-2; V: TRBV4-3; CDR3: ASSQRSNYGYT
J: TRBJ1-5; V: TRBV3-1; CDR3: ASSQDLGGQPQH
J: TRBJ2-3; V: TRBV20-1; CDR3: SARGGGMTGLTDTQY
J: TRBJ2-2; V: TRBV13; CDR3: ASSLLSRANTGELF
J: TRBJ2-1; V: TRBV12-3/TRBV12-4; CDR3: ASSSGIYNEQF
J: TRBJ2-7; V: TRBV12-3/TRBV12-4; CDR3: ASSLQEEYEQY
J: TRBJ1-1; V: TRBV19; CDR3: ASSTPLGNTEAF
J: TRBJ2-1; V: TRBV24-1; CDR3: ATSDLDAYNEQF
J: TRBJ2-1; V: TRBV2; CDR3: ASSRNAAAYNEQF
J: TRBJ2-7; V: TRBV6-2/TRBV6-3; CDR3: ASGTGGSPYEQY
J: TRBJ2-1; V: TRBV20-1; CDR3: SASRLAGSGEQF
J: TRBJ1-4; V: TRBV28; CDR3: ASRTEDRGNEKLF
J: TRBJ2-7; V: TRBV7-9; CDR3: ASSSTGGRYEQY
J: TRBJ1-1; V: TRBV6-1; CDR3: ASRTIGQNTEAF
J: TRBJ2-2; V: TRBV12-3/TRBV12-4; CDR3: ASRPMGTGELF
J: TRBJ2-7; V: TRBV30; CDR3: AWDRVHGYEQY
J: TRBJ2-7; V: TRBV5-1; CDR3: ASSLTGGTGQY
J: TRBJ2-5; V: TRBV20-1; CDR3: SASGAGFRKTQY
J: TRBJ2-7; V: TRBV20-1; CDR3: SARDWGSSYEQY
J: TRBJ2-3; V: TRBV7-2; CDR3: ASRATAGAFTQY
J: TRBJ2-7; V: TRBV25-1; CDR3: ASTRGREQY
J: TRBJ2-2; V: TRBV12-3/TRBV12-4; CDR3: ASSIGTVNTGELF
J: TRBJ2-7; V: TRBV20-1; CDR3: SARDQARSSYEQY
J: TRBJ2-3; V: TRBV7-9; CDR3: ASSHRQGATDTQY
J: TRBJ2-3; V: TRBV20-1; CDR3: SARVYALSGAGGITQY
J: TRBJ2-7; V: TRBV6-1; CDR3: ASSEKVAGAYEQY
J: TRBJ1-5; V: TRBV28; CDR3: ASSLGPADQPQH
J: TRBJ2-2; V: TRBV5-8; CDR3: ASSWGLAGNTGELF
J: TRBJ2-1; V: TRBV20-1; CDR3: SARDKRSSYNEQF
J: TRBJ1-2; V: TRBV4-1; CDR3: ASSLKLEGAEQWDGYT
J: TRBJ2-5; V: TRBV28; CDR3: ASRGQGAEGFETQY
J: TRBJ2-7; V: TRBV12-3/TRBV12-4; CDR3: ASSFMGPEQY
J: TRBJ2-3; V: TRBV7-2; CDR3: ASSQRTSGGTDTQY
J: TRBJ1-5; V: TRBV28; CDR3: AVKGSNQPQH
J: TRBJ2-7; V: TRBV20-1; CDR3: SARGLAGVEQY
J: TRBJ1-5; V: TRBV10-3; CDR3: AISEFREDQPQH